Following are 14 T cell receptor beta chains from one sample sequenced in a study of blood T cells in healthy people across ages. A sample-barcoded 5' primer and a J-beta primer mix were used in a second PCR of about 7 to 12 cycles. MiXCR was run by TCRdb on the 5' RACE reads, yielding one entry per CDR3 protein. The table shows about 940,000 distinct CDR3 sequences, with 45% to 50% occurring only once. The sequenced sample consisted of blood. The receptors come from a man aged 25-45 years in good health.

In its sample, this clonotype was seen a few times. CDR3 loop: CSVRFPGSYEQYF. The CDR3 nucleotides read TGCAGCGTGAGGTTTCCGGGGTCCTACGAGCAGTACTTC. The genes are TRBV29-1 and TRBJ2-7, with a possible D match to TRBD2 (5 bases). Trimming removed 6 bases from V and 1 base from J, with 13 bases in between. The CDR3 loop spans 13 amino acids. Germline V gene sequence: CDR1 SQVTM, CDR2 ANQGSEA.

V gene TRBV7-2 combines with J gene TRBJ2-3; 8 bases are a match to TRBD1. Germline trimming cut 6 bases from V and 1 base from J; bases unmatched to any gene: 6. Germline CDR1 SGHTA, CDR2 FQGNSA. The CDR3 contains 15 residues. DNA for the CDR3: TGTGCCAGCAGTAAGGACAGGGCTCGCACAGATACGCAGTATTTT. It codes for CASSKDRARTDTQYF.

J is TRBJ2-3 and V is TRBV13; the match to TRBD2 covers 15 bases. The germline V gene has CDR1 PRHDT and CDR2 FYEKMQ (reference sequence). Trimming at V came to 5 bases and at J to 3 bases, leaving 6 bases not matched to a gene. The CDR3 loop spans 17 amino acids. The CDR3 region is CASSPRTSGGGTDTQYF. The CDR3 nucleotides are TGTGCCAGCAGCCCCCGGACTAGCGGGGGGGGAACAGATACGCAGTATTTT.

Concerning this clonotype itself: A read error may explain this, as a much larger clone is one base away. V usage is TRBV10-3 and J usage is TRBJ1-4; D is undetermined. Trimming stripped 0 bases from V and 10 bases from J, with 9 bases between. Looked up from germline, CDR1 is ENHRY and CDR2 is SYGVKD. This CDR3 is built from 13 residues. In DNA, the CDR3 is TGTGCCATCAGTGAGTCGAAGGGTGGAAAACTGTTTTTT. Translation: CAISESKGGKLFF.

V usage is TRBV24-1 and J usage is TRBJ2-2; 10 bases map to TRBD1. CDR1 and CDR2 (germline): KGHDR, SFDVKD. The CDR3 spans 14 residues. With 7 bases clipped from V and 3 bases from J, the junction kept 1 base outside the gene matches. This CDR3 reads CATRGTGDTGELFF. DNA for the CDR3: TGTGCCACCAGGGGGACAGGGGACACCGGGGAGCTGTTTTTT.

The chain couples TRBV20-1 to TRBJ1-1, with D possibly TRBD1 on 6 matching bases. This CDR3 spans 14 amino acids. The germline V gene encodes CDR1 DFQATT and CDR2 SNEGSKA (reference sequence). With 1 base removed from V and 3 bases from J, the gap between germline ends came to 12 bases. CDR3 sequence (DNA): TGCAGTGCTAGAGCCCGACAGGCTTACACTGAAGCTTTCTTT. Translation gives CSARARQAYTEAFF.

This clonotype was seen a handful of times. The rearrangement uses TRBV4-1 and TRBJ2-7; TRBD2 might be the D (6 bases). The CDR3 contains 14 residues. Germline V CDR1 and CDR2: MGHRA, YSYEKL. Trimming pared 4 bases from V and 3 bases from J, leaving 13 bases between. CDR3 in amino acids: CASSPRLGGYEQYF. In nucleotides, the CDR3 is TGCGCCAGCAGCCCCCGACTGGGAGGCTACGAGCAGTACTTC.

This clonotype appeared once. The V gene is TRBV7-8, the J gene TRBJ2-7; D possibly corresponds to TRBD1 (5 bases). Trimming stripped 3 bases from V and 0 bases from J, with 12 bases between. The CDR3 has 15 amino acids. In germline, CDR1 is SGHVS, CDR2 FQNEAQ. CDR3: CASSFGQPSSYEQYF. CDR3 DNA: TGTGCCAGCAGCTTCGGACAACCTAGCTCCTACGAGCAGTACTTC.

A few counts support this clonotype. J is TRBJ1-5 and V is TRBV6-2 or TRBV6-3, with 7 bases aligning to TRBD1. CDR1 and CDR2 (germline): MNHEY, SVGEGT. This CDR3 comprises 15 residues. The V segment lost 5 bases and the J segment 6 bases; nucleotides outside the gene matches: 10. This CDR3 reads CASSLLRQGRQPQHF. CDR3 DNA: TGTGCCAGCAGTCTCCTCAGACAGGGACGTCAGCCCCAGCATTTT.

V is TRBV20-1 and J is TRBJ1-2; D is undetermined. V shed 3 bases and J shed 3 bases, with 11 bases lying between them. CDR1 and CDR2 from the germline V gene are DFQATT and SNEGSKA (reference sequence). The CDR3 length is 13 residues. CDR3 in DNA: TGCAGTGCTAGGGCCTCAGTAGACTATGGCTACACCTTC. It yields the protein CSARASVDYGYTF.

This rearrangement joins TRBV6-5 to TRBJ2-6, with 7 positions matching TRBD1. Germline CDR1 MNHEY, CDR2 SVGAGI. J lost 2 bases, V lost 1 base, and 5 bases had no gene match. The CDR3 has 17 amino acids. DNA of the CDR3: TGTGCCAGCAGTTACTATGAGGGGGCGCCTGGGGCCAACGTCCTGACTTTC. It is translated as CASSYYEGAPGANVLTF.

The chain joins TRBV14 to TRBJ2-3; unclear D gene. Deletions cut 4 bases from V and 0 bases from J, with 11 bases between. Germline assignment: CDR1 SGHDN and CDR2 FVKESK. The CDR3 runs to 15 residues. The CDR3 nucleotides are TGTGCCAGCAGCCCCACGATAGCCAGCACAGATACGCAGTATTTT. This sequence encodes CASSPTIASTDTQYF. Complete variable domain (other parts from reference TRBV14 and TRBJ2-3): EAGVTQFPSHSVIEKGQTVTLRCDPISGHDNLYWYRRVMGKEIKFLLHFVKESKQDESGMPNNRFLAERTGGTYSTLKVQPAELEDSGVYFCASSPTIASTDTQYFGPGTRLTVL.

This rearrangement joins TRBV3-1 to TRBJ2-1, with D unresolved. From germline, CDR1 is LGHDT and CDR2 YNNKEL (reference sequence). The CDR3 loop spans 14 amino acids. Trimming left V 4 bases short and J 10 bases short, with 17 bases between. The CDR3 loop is CASSPDNPMGEQFF. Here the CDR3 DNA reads TGTGCCAGCAGCCCTGATAACCCTATGGGCGAGCAGTTCTTC.

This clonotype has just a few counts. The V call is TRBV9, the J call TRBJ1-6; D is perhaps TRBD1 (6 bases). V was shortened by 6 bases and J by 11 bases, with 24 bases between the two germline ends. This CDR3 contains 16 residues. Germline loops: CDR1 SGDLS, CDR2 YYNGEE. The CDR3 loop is CASIPRWGAIQAPLHF. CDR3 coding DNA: TGTGCCAGCATCCCACGGTGGGGGGCGATACAAGCACCCCTCCACTTT.